These 3 T cell receptor beta chains came from one sample sequenced in a study of T cell responses to AZD1222 COVID-19 vaccine. The method was immunoSEQ multiplex PCR; TCRdb's version includes in-frame clones alone and lacks a portion of them. There are under 200,000 clones in the sample; more than 70% occur only once, and less than 6.5% lies in the top ten. The input for sequencing was peripheral blood, taken on day 0 of AZD1222 vaccination. These receptors were collected from an adult in good health.

The gene calls are TRBV30 and TRBJ2-2; 8 nucleotides match TRBD2. The CDR3 sequence is 16 residues long. The junction had 4 bases not matched to a gene; V was cut back by 0 bases and J by 1 base. CDR1 and CDR2 (germline): GTSNPN, SVGIG (reference sequence). CDR3 amino acids: CAWSVLAGGNTGELFF. The CDR3 DNA reads as TGTGCCTGGAGTGTACTGGCGGGAGGGAACACCGGGGAGCTGTTTTTT.

The rearrangement joins TRBV27 to TRBJ1-4, with 7 bases fitting TRBD1. V gave up 5 bases and J gave up 0 bases; unmatched junction bases: 6. The CDR3 is 16 amino acids. The germline V gene has CDR1 MNHEY and CDR2 SMNVEV (reference sequence). The CDR3 loop is CASSRGTVATNEKLFF. CDR3 nucleotides: TGTGCCAGCAGTCGTGGGACAGTCGCAACTAATGAAAAACTGTTTTTT.

This clone was seen more than once but under ten times. This rearrangement joins TRBV6-2 or TRBV6-3 to TRBJ1-5; D unresolved. V was trimmed by 2 bases and J by 7 bases, leaving 12 bases between them. The CDR3 is 14 residues long. Germline CDR1 is MNHEY and CDR2 is SVGEGT. The CDR3 nucleotides are TGTGCCAGCAGTTACCCGAGTACCTCCCAGCCCCAGCATTTT. The encoded protein is CASSYPSTSQPQHF.